Below are 11 T cell receptor beta chains sequenced from a single sample in a study of blood T cell repertoires in COVID-19. The data were produced by immunoSEQ multiplex PCR, yet TCRdb's version contains in-frame clones alone and is incomplete. The sample holds about 330,000 clones, around 87% seen once. Sample: PBMCs or T cells enriched from blood (not recorded which). Receptors originate from a woman in her thirties who had recovered from COVID-19.

The chain carries TRBV18 and TRBJ2-6; weak D call: TRBD2 (7 bases). Germline V gene sequence: CDR1 KGHSH, CDR2 LQKENI. The V end lost 8 bases, the J end lost 1 base, and 15 bases lay between the germline ends. The CDR3 consists of 16 residues. The CDR3 loop reads CASRPGGNSGANVLTF. The CDR3 DNA reads TGTGCCAGCCGACCGGGGGGCAATTCTGGGGCCAACGTCCTGACTTTC.

In this sample, this clone turned up once. The chain recombines TRBV6-5 with TRBJ1-2; 11 bases line up with TRBD1. After removal of 6 bases from V and 2 bases from J, the junction contained 5 bases not matched to a gene. The germline CDR1 and CDR2 sequences are MNHEY and SVGAGI. The CDR3 is 15 amino acids. The CDR3 protein is CASSVGQGGNYGYTF. The CDR3 coding sequence is TGTGCCAGCAGCGTGGGACAGGGGGGGAACTATGGCTACACCTTC.

The rearrangement joins TRBV9 to TRBJ2-7; possible D gene TRBD1, 6 bases. With 0 bases removed from V and 7 bases from J, the gap between germline ends came to 14 bases. This CDR3 is built from 14 residues. Germline V gene sequence: CDR1 SGDLS, CDR2 YYNGEE. CDR3 sequence reads: CASSVGTSRGEQYF. Here the CDR3 DNA reads TGTGCCAGCAGCGTAGGGACCTCGAGGGGGGAGCAGTACTTC.

The V call is TRBV6-5, the J call TRBJ1-1, with 11 bases matching TRBD1. The CDR3 extends over 14 amino acids. The trim removed 4 bases at V and 5 bases at J, leaving 3 bases unmatched. The germline gives CDR1 MNHEY, CDR2 SVGAGI. DNA for the CDR3: TGTGCCAGCAGTTCGGGACAGGGGGTAACTGAAGCTTTCTTT. It translates to CASSSGQGVTEAFF.

This chain uses TRBV3-1 (or the pseudogene TRBV3-2) with TRBJ2-2; 7 positions agree with TRBD1. J gave up 1 base and V 1 base, and 0 bases lay outside the gene matches. This CDR3 has 15 amino acids. Germline CDR1 is LGHDT and CDR2 is YNNKEL (reference sequence). The DNA of the CDR3 is TGTGCCAGCAGCCAAGCAGGGGGGAACACCGGGGAGCTGTTTTTT. Its protein is CASSQAGGNTGELFF.

V usage is TRBV27 and J usage is TRBJ1-6; a possible D gene is TRBD1 (6 bases). The CDR3 length is 14 residues. Per germline, CDR1 MNHEY and CDR2 SMNVEV (reference sequence). With 6 bases removed from V and 10 bases from J, the gap between germline ends came to 16 bases. CDR3 sequence: CASRSGAGRSPLHF. In nucleotides, the CDR3 is TGTGCCAGCAGATCAGGGGCCGGAAGATCACCCCTCCACTTT.

V and J are TRBV7-6 and TRBJ1-4, with D possibly TRBD1 on 6 matching bases. V lost 0 bases and J 0 bases, leaving 14 bases between the germline ends. From germline, CDR1 is SGHVS and CDR2 FNYEAQ. This CDR3 region has 18 residues. The CDR3 here is CASSLAIRGESTNEKLFF. For the CDR3, the DNA is TGTGCCAGCAGCTTAGCCATCAGGGGCGAATCAACTAATGAAAAACTGTTTTTT.

This chain connects TRBV21-1 to TRBJ1-3. TRBV21-1 has pseudogene status. This CDR3 contains 13 residues. CDR3 bases: TGTGCCAGCGTGATCCGCTGGTGGAGTGGCATATATTTT. Protein product: CASVIRWWSGIYF.

The J gene is TRBJ1-2, the V gene TRBV14; D perhaps matches TRBD1 (6 bases). V was cut by 1 base and J by 6 bases, with 18 bases left in between. This CDR3 has 16 residues. Per the germline V gene, CDR1 is SGHDN and CDR2 is FVKESK. The CDR3 here is CASSQGGQGRADGYTF. The CDR3 nucleotides are TGTGCCAGCAGCCAAGGAGGGCAGGGGAGGGCGGATGGCTACACCTTC.

CDR3 sequence: CASSQDATGVQPQHF. Written as DNA, the CDR3 is TGTGCCAGCAGCCAAGATGCTACCGGGGTTCAGCCCCAGCATTTT. The chain is built from TRBV3-1 (or the pseudogene TRBV3-2) and TRBJ1-5, with D unresolved. This CDR3 contains 15 residues. Germline V lookup: CDR1 LGHDT, CDR2 YNNKEL (reference sequence). V lost 0 bases and J 6 bases, leaving 12 bases between the germline ends.

The gene calls are TRBV19 and TRBJ1-2; TRBD1 might be the D (6 bases). V lost 7 bases to trimming and J lost 4 bases, with 19 bases between them. The CDR3 length is 15 residues. CDR1 is LNHDA and CDR2 is SQIVND in the germline V gene (reference sequence). The CDR3 loop reads CASTPRGGSPYGYTF. The CDR3 DNA reads as TGTGCCAGTACTCCGAGAGGGGGATCCCCCTATGGCTACACCTTC.